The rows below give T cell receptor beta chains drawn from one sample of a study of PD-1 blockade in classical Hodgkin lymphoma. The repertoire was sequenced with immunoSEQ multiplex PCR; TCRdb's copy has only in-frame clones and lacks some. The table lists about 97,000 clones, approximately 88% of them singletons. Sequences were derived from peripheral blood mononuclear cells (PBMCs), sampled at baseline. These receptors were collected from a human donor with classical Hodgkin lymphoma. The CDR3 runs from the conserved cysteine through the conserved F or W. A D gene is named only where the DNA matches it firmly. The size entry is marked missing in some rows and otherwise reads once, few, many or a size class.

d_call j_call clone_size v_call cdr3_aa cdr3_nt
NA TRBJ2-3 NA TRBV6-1 CASSEELVSDTQYF TGTGCCAGCAGTGAAGAACTAGTGTCAGATACGCAGTATTTT
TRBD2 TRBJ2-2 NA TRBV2 CASKVAGARGTGELFF TGTGCCAGCAAGGTAGCGGGGGCACGGGGCACCGGGGAGCTGTTTTTT
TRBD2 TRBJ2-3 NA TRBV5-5 CASSLEPLAGVGDTQYF TGTGCCAGCAGCTTAGAGCCTCTAGCGGGAGTCGGAGATACGCAGTATTTT
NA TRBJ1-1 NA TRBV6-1 CASTFHADTEAFF TGTGCCAGCACTTTTCACGCGGACACTGAAGCTTTCTTT
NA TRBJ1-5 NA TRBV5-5 CASSNRQDSNQPQHF TGTGCCAGCAGCAACCGACAGGATAGCAATCAGCCCCAGCATTTT
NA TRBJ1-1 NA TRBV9 CASSRRASLNTEAFF TGTGCCAGCAGCCGTAGAGCAAGCCTGAACACTGAAGCTTTCTTT
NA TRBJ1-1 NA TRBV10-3 CAISQAGFTEAFF TGTGCCATCAGCCAAGCAGGGTTCACTGAAGCTTTCTTT
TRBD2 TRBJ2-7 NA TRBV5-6 CASSLRRLAGVRDEQYF TGTGCCAGCAGCTTACGCCGACTAGCGGGAGTTCGCGACGAGCAGTACTTC
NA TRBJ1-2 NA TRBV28 CASSLGRRYGYTF TGTGCCAGCAGTTTGGGACGGAGGTATGGCTACACCTTC
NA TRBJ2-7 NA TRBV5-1 CASSPEGGPSGQSYEQYF TGCGCCAGCAGCCCCGAAGGGGGACCTAGCGGACAATCCTACGAGCAGTACTTC
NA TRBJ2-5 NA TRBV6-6 CASSHEGTGAQTQYF TGTGCCAGCAGTCACGAGGGGACTGGAGCCCAGACCCAGTACTTC
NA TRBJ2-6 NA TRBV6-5 CASRVGDSGANVLTF TGTGCCAGCAGGGTAGGCGACTCTGGGGCCAACGTCCTGACTTTC
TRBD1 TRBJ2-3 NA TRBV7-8 CASSYDMGDRGADTQYF TGTGCCAGCAGTTACGATATGGGGGACAGGGGGGCAGATACGCAGTATTTT
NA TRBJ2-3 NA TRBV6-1 CASNPKGTDTQYF TGTGCCAGCAATCCTAAGGGCACAGATACGCAGTATTTT
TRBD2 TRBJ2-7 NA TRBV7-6 CASSPLAGGSYEQYF TGTGCCAGCAGCCCCTTAGCGGGAGGGTCCTACGAGCAGTACTTC
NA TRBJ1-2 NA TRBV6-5 CASRGIGGVNGYTF TGTGCCAGCAGGGGAATTGGGGGCGTAAATGGCTACACCTTC
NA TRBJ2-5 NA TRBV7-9 CASSASGRETQYF TGTGCCAGCAGCGCTTCAGGGCGAGAGACCCAGTACTTC
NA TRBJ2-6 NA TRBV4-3 CASSSTLGANVLTF TGCGCCAGCAGCTCGACTTTAGGGGCCAACGTCCTGACTTTC
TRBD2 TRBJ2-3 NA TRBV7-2 CASSLVGRGTQYF TGTGCCAGCAGCTTAGTAGGGAGGGGTACGCAGTATTTT
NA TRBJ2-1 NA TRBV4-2 CASSPTPREQFF TGTGCCAGCAGCCCAACTCCGAGGGAGCAGTTCTTC
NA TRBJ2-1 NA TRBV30 CAWSVSRIYNEQFF TGTGCCTGGAGTGTATCCCGGATCTACAATGAGCAGTTCTTC
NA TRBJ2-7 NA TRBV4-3 CASSQGPLPLYEQYF TGCGCCAGCAGCCAAGGTCCTCTGCCCCTCTACGAGCAGTACTTC
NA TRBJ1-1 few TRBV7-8 CASSLGMAEAFF TGTGCCAGCAGCTTAGGTATGGCGGAAGCTTTCTTT
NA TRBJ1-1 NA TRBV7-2 CASSFLNTEAFF TGTGCCAGCAGCTTCCTGAACACTGAAGCTTTCTTT
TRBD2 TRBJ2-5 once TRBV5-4 CASSFSSGRAQETQYF TGTGCCAGCAGCTTTTCTAGCGGGAGGGCCCAAGAGACCCAGTACTTC
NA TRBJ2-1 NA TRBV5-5 CASSLTGTAYNEQFF TGTGCCAGCAGCTTGACAGGAACAGCCTACAATGAGCAGTTCTTC
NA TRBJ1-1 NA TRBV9 CASSAGNRAGPEAFF TGTGCCAGCAGCGCGGGGAACAGGGCAGGTCCTGAAGCTTTCTTT
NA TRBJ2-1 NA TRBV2 CASAASYNEQFF TGTGCCAGCGCGGCGTCTTACAATGAGCAGTTCTTC
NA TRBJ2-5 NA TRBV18 CASSRQAPGETQYF TGTGCCAGCTCAAGACAGGCACCGGGAGAGACCCAGTACTTC
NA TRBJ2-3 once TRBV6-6 CASSRISDTQYF TGTGCCAGCAGCCGAATATCGGATACGCAGTATTTT
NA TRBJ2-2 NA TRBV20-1 CSTSAGRELFF TGCAGTACCTCCGCCGGGAGGGAGCTGTTTTTT
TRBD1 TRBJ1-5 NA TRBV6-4 CASGGQGAIDQPQHF TGTGCCAGCGGCGGACAGGGGGCGATTGATCAGCCCCAGCATTTT
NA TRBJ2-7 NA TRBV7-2 CASSLQPHGEQYF TGTGCCAGCAGCTTACAGCCCCACGGCGAGCAGTACTTC
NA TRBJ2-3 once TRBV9 CASSPNPGPNTDTQYF TGTGCCAGCAGCCCGAACCCGGGACCAAACACAGATACGCAGTATTTT
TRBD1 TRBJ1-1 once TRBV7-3 CASSLIARGRSETFF TGTGCCAGCAGCTTAATTGCCAGGGGGCGATCAGAAACTTTCTTT